The rows below give T cell receptor beta chains drawn from one sample of a study of response to subunit inactivated influenza vaccine. From the RT-PCR reads, TCRdb called clonotypes with MiXCR, one entry per CDR3 protein. The data contain fewer than 750,000 distinct CDR3 sequences, 14% of them singletons. The source material was PBMCs from blood, sampled 12 days after vaccination. These receptors originate from a man between 50 and 59 years old who received an inactivated influenza vaccine. Each CDR3 is given without its conserved first and last residue.

v_call cdr3_aa
TRBV4-2 ASSHIGDRGYGYT
TRBV25-1 ASALPGSNSPLH
TRBV30 AWSKTLGNTIY
TRBV11-3 ASSLQGSSDEQF
TRBV10-3 AITGTSHEQY
TRBV29-1 SVEGRGVGDIQY
TRBV24-1 ATSVGAASSYNEQF
TRBV6-6 ASSYPPWQPQH
TRBV7-6 ASSRTISTGELF
TRBV10-3 AIRGTGSNEQF
TRBV25-1 ASSPGYTNTEAF
TRBV5-1 ASSLRGGHGETQY
TRBV20-1 SAPGTSGRAYYEQY
TRBV10-3 AITRDTNQPQH
TRBV5-1 ASSNDWGGELF
TRBV11-2 ASSLDAGTQPQH
TRBV12-3/TRBV12-4 ASTNRPGQPQH
TRBV27 ASRLQGRYSYGYT
TRBV7-6 ASSLGRVLGVNEQF
TRBV9 ASSAGTPNEQF
TRBV18 ASSPTSGSGTYEQY
TRBV5-6 ASSLGISEANYGYT
TRBV5-1 ASSLLAGGVYNEQF
TRBV12-3/TRBV12-4 ASSLDYLTGELF
TRBV6-2/TRBV6-3 ASSDGQRNYGYT
TRBV10-3 AISEQGTSTDTQY
TRBV29-1 STSVSSVYNEQF
TRBV7-9 ASRGGIGSDTQY
TRBV12-3/TRBV12-4 ASRSDRGEHQETQY
TRBV11-2 ASSMDRNTEAF
TRBV9 ASSVGPSGSTDTQY
TRBV24-1 ATSDTRGIETQY
TRBV5-1 ASSLGRMDNEQF
TRBV6-1 ASSEWTQSTGANVLT
TRBV24-1 ATSDLAGESSYNEQF
TRBV20-1 SASGGPHEQY
TRBV12-5 ASGLRDGDHNEQF
TRBV11-2 ASGGRSGGTEAF
TRBV5-1 ASSLGTGTPTYEQY
TRBV11-2 ASRSSNEQF
TRBV11-2 ASSLTQSFYEQY
TRBV12-3/TRBV12-4 ASSPIAGVVY
TRBV5-5 ASSLALAKAYNEQF
TRBV12-3/TRBV12-4 ASSPTKTGSTGELF
TRBV7-7 ASTPLGGDSTEAF
TRBV5-1 ASSLDEGEELF
TRBV20-1 SAREAQGYEQY
TRBV6-2/TRBV6-3 ASGLSGGYEQY